This T cell receptor beta chain was obtained from a study of technical replicates of blood from a handful of donors. Sequenced by immunoSEQ multiplex PCR; TCRdb stores in-frame clones only, minus some. The sample consists of about 56,000 clones, roughly 96% of them appearing once. As regards this clone: The sample holds other DNA sequences that translate to the same CDR3.

Germline lookup yields CDR1 SGHTA and CDR2 FQGNSA. Germline trimming cut 2 bases from V and 1 base from J; bases unmatched to any gene: 4. This CDR3 spans 16 amino acids. The rearrangement links TRBV7-2 to TRBJ2-3, with TRBD2 matching over 9 bases. The source is a human donor in good health. Some clones in this sample may be carry-over from other donors' samples. The sample consisted of PBMCs. The CDR3 loop is CASSLLAGGRTDTQYF. The CDR3 nucleotides are TGTGCCAGCAGCTTACTTGCGGGAGGGCGCACAGATACGCAGTATTTT. The full variable domain, in which reference TRBV7-2 and TRBJ2-3 provide the parts outside the CDR3, is GAGVSQSPSNKVTEKGKDVELRCDPISGHTALYWYRQSLGQGLEFLIYFQGNSAPDKSGLPSDRFSAERTGGSVSTLTIQRTQQEDSAVYLCASSLLAGGRTDTQYFGPGTRLTVL.